Listed below are T cell receptor beta chains from one sample, sequenced in a study of blood T cell repertoires in COVID-19. Sequencing used immunoSEQ multiplex PCR; TCRdb keeps in-frame clones, though not all of them. The data show approximately 200,000 clones, about 87% seen once. The source material was peripheral blood. The receptors stem from a man younger than 40 with COVID-19, enrolled during active disease. CDR3s include the opening cysteine and the closing phenylalanine or tryptophan. A D gene is named only where the DNA matches it firmly.

J	D	V	CDR3
TRBJ1-6	-	TRBV18	CASSPPVQHSYNSPLHF
TRBJ1-5	TRBD1	TRBV5-6	CASSLSDRFSSNQPQHF
TRBJ2-7	-	TRBV19	CASSVPRDSYEQYF
TRBJ1-6	TRBD1	TRBV7-3	CASSLKGRDSSPLHF
TRBJ2-3	TRBD2	TRBV2	CASVAGGPDTQYF
TRBJ2-2	-	TRBV10-3	CAGGDQTTGELFF
TRBJ2-7	TRBD1	TRBV10-3	CAIRTDRGNPYEQYF
TRBJ1-1	-	TRBV7-9	CASSLMGQRTEAFF
TRBJ1-5	-	TRBV6-2/TRBV6-3	CASSYSQLMPQHF
TRBJ2-7	TRBD1	TRBV4-3	CASSQAVDRVFDEQYF
TRBJ1-3	-	TRBV27	CASSLGTSNGNTIYF
TRBJ2-2	TRBD2	TRBV27	CASSLWGTSGRYTGELFF
TRBJ2-7	TRBD1	TRBV18	CASSPAGTGFNEQYF
TRBJ2-7	-	TRBV7-2	CASSQEGADYEQYF
TRBJ1-2	-	TRBV27	CASSLSRRGQGYGYTF
TRBJ1-3	-	TRBV6-5	CASSSDRKSSGNTIYF
TRBJ1-2	-	TRBV19	CASSIPEVYGYTF
TRBJ1-2	-	TRBV13	CASSASVSPNYGYTF
TRBJ2-6	-	TRBV7-6	CASSFEQGTSGANVLTF
TRBJ2-1	TRBD2	TRBV6-2/TRBV6-3	CASSTRPGLAGVGDEQFF
TRBJ2-1	-	TRBV28	CASRVSEGQKYNEQFF
TRBJ1-3	-	TRBV6-5	CASSYSAPTSGNTIYF
TRBJ1-4	-	TRBV20-1	CSASTRGDVEKLFF
TRBJ2-1	TRBD2	TRBV27	CASSLYLAGVPNEQFF
TRBJ1-2	TRBD1	TRBV3-1/TRBV3-2	CASSQKGGQYYGYTF
TRBJ2-7	-	TRBV4-3	CASSQDLTGPTYEQYF
TRBJ1-5	TRBD1	TRBV18	CASSDRGGNQPQHF
TRBJ1-2	TRBD1	TRBV6-5	CAGTQGAEGYTF
TRBJ2-7	TRBD1	TRBV18	CASSSQGQTTYEQYF
TRBJ2-3	TRBD2	TRBV4-1	CASSHSPSGGASDTQYF
TRBJ1-5	-	TRBV10-3	CAISESWGESNQPQHF
TRBJ2-1	TRBD2	TRBV15	CAKLNKRERGNNEQFF
TRBJ2-6	-	TRBV27	CASSEGSGANVLTF
TRBJ2-1	-	TRBV7-2	CASSLGGPPINEQFF
TRBJ1-1	-	TRBV7-3	CASSYSGNTEAFF
TRBJ2-7	TRBD2	TRBV7-2	CASNTRAGGGYEQYF